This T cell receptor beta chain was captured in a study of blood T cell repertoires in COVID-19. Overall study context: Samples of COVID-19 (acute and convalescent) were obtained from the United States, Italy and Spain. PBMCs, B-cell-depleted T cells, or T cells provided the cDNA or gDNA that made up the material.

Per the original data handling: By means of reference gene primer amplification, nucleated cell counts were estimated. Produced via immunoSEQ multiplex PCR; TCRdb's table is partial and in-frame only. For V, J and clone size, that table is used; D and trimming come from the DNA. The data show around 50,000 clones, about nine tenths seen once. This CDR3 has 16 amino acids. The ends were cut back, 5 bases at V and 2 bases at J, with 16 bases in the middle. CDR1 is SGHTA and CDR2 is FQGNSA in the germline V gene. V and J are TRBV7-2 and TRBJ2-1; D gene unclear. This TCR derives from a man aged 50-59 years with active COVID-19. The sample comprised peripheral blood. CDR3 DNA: TGTGCCAGCAGCGAAGGTCCTAGTAGCACCTACAATGAGCAGTTCTTC. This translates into CASSEGPSSTYNEQFF.